This TCR beta chain was recovered during a study of PD-1 blockade in classical Hodgkin lymphoma. Notes on the study in general: The study found that TCR diversity rose significantly by C4D1 in CD4+ but not CD8+ cells.

CDR1 and CDR2 (germline): LNHDA, SQIVND (reference sequence). The CDR3 is 14 amino acids. V was clipped by 7 bases and J by 5 bases, with 14 bases between them. All the patients suffered relapse after autologous stem cell transplantation, and brentuximab vedotin exposure differed. Patients' outcomes at their best amounted to complete response, partial response or progressive disease. Repertoires were generated with immunoSEQ multiplex PCR, while TCRdb's copy carries only in-frame clones and drops some. The sample has about 42,000 clones, 60% to 75% seen once. As regards this clone: Its antigen is still unknown.

The sequences come from peripheral blood mononuclear cells (PBMCs), collected at baseline. This clonotype was obtained from a human donor with classical Hodgkin lymphoma. V is TRBV19 and J is TRBJ2-2; TRBD1 might be the D (6 bases). The CDR3 is CASTTGLGTGELFF. The CDR3 DNA follows: TGTGCCAGTACCACAGGGTTGGGAACCGGGGAGCTGTTTTTT.